This TCR beta chain was identified during a study of technical replicates of blood from a few donors. Per the germline V gene, CDR1 is SGHDT and CDR2 is YYEEEE. Unmatched junction bases numbered 15, after V lost 4 bases and J lost 5 bases. This CDR3 contains 16 residues. Assay used: immunoSEQ multiplex PCR; TCRdb lists only in-frame clones, some missing. Here the sample spans 60,000 to 85,000 clones, over 75% being singletons. The receptor comes from a human donor in good health. This sequence joins TRBV5-6 and TRBJ2-7, with 7 bases matching TRBD2. Sequenced sample: T cells isolated from PBMCs. CDR3 in amino acids: CASSGGVGREGHEQYF. The CDR3 nucleotides are TGTGCCAGCAGCGGGGGGGTGGGGAGAGAGGGCCACGAGCAGTACTTC.